The sequence of this T cell receptor (beta chain) was determined in a study of cytomegalovirus exposure and HLA in healthy donors. General study points: A later analysis reportedly found that, within productive TCRs, an Asian-associated ancestry cluster had fewer N-insertions than the mean observed across the roughly 690 donors. Later analysis identified several of the most significant clusters that appeared linked to common viral pathogens. Three of the chains that were CMV-associated were confirmed in vitro to be specific for CMV antigens.

About this clone itself: Its antigen is undetermined.

60 Vbeta and 13 Jbeta primers were used in PCR. Method: immunoSEQ multiplex PCR; TCRdb's copy keeps in-frame clones and lacks some. Of more than 110,000 clones in the sample, just under 80% were seen once. Sequenced input: PBMCs. The sequence was obtained from a man aged 25 to 45 in good health and CMV-seronegative.

The CDR3 reads CASSEAQAGWVEQYF. In nucleotides, the CDR3 is TGCGCCAGCAGTGAGGCCCAGGCCGGATGGGTAGAGCAGTACTTC. The chain employs TRBV10-1 and TRBJ2-7, with D unresolved. Germline-derived CDR1 and CDR2 are WNHNN and SYGVQD (reference sequence). This CDR3 spans 15 amino acids. V lost 2 bases to trimming and J lost 7 bases, with 18 bases between them.